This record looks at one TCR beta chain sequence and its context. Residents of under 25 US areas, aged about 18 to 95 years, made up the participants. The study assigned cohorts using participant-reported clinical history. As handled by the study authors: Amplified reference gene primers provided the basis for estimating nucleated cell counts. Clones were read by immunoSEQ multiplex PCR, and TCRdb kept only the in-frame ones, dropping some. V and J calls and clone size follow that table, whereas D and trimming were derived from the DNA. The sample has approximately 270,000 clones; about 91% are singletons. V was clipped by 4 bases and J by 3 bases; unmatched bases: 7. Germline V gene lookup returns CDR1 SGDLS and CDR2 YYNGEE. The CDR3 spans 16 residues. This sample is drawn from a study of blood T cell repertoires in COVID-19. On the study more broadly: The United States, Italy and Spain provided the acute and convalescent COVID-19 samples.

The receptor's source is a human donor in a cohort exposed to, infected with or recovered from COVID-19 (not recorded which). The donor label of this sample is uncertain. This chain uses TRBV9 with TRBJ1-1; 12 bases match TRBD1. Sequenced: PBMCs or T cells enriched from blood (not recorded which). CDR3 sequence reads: CASSPGGTGGYTEAFF. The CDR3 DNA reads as TGTGCCAGCAGCCCAGGGGGGACAGGGGGCTACACTGAAGCTTTCTTT. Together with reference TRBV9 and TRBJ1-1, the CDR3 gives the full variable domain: DSGVTQTPKHLITATGQRVTLRCSPRSGDLSVYWYQQSLDQGLQFLIQYYNGEERAKGNILERFSAQQFPDLHSELNLSSLELGDSALYFCASSPGGTGGYTEAFFGQGTRLTVV.